Shown below are 18 T cell receptor beta chains from a single sample sequenced in a study of spatial heterogeneity in lung cancer. Time point noted: sample taken at primary tumor resection. TCRdb reprocessed the 5' RACE reads with MiXCR, giving one entry per CDR3 protein. The sample holds about 92,000 distinct CDR3 sequences, over 9.5% seen once. The source was PBMCs, collected at surgery. These receptor sequences come from a male donor with early-stage non-small cell lung cancer.

The chain has TRBV5-1 and TRBJ2-5; D may correspond to TRBD1 or TRBD2 (5 bases each). Trimming pared 0 bases from V and 5 bases from J, leaving 17 bases between. The germline V gene has CDR1 SGHRS and CDR2 YFSETQ. The CDR3 is made up of 16 amino acids. CDR3 region: CASSLAARGGTETQYF. The CDR3 region has the DNA TGCGCCAGCAGCTTGGCTGCGAGGGGTGGTACTGAGACCCAGTACTTC.

CDR3 sequence reads: CASSGQGSDTQYF. The DNA of the CDR3 is TGCGCCAGCAGTGGGCAGGGGTCAGATACGCAGTATTTT. V usage is TRBV10-1 and J usage is TRBJ2-3; D may be TRBD1 (6 bases). Between the trimmed V and J ends, which lost 4 bases and 4 bases, there was a span of 9 bases. Germline V gives CDR1 WNHNN, CDR2 SYGVQD (reference sequence). CDR3 length equals 13 residues.

This clonotype was counted at least ten times. The chain couples TRBV4-1 to TRBJ2-5, with D unresolved. The CDR3 length is 14 residues. Trimming took off 1 base at V and 1 base at J, with 7 bases between the two ends. The germline V gene has CDR1 MGHRA and CDR2 YSYEKL. CDR3 in DNA: TGCGCCAGCAGCCAAGGAGGTAGCCAAGAGACCCAGTACTTC. Amino acid sequence: CASSQGGSQETQYF.

The chain recombines TRBV28 with TRBJ2-3; 10 bases agree with TRBD1. Germline V lookup: CDR1 MDHEN, CDR2 SYDVKM. The junction had 6 bases not matched to a gene; V was cut back by 2 bases and J by 4 bases. CDR3 size: 16 residues. The DNA for the CDR3 is TGTGCCAGCAGTTTAATCAGTGGGACAGGGGCAGATACGCAGTATTTT. This sequence encodes CASSLISGTGADTQYF.

This clonotype was observed at least ten times. The chain joins TRBV6-5 to TRBJ2-3; 9 positions agree with TRBD2. CDR3 length equals 15 residues. Trimming removed 5 bases from V and 2 bases from J; junction bases left unmatched: 5. Looked up from germline, CDR1 is MNHEY and CDR2 is SVGAGI. CDR3: CASSLLAGVTDTQYF. Written as DNA, the CDR3 is TGTGCCAGCAGTCTACTAGCGGGCGTCACAGATACGCAGTATTTT.

This clonotype was observed many times. This chain joins TRBV5-5 and TRBJ2-2; perhaps TRBD1 as D (5 bases). Looked up from germline, CDR1 is SGHKS and CDR2 is YYEKEE (reference sequence). The V gene lost 0 bases and the J gene lost 3 bases, with 6 bases spanning the gap. CDR3 length equals 14 residues. CDR3 DNA: TGTGCCAGCAGCTTGGCAGGGTACACCGGGGAGCTGTTTTTT. This translates into CASSLAGYTGELFF. Together with reference TRBV5-5 and TRBJ2-2, the CDR3 gives the full variable domain: DAGVTQSPTHLIKTRGQQVTLRCSPISGHKSVSWYQQVLGQGPQFIFQYYEKEERGRGNFPDRFSARQFPNYSSELNVNALLLGDSALYLCASSLAGYTGELFFGEGSRLTVL.

This rearrangement joins TRBV7-2 to TRBJ1-2; 12 nucleotides align to TRBD1. From germline, CDR1 is SGHTA and CDR2 FQGNSA. This CDR3 comprises 16 residues. V was pared by 5 bases and J by 5 bases, with 9 bases of the junction left unmatched. The CDR3 here is CASSPPGQGAGYGYTF. The CDR3 DNA reads TGTGCCAGCAGCCCCCCGGGACAGGGGGCAGGGTATGGCTACACCTTC. Together with reference TRBV7-2 and TRBJ1-2, the CDR3 gives the full variable domain: GAGVSQSPSNKVTEKGKDVELRCDPISGHTALYWYRQSLGQGLEFLIYFQGNSAPDKSGLPSDRFSAERTGGSVSTLTIQRTQQEDSAVYLCASSPPGQGAGYGYTFGSGTRLTVV.

This clonotype was seen at least ten times. V is TRBV7-6 and J is TRBJ1-1, with no clear D. The CDR3 is 17 residues long. The germline gives CDR1 SGHVS, CDR2 FNYEAQ. V was cut by 2 bases and J by 1 base, with 17 bases left in between. CDR3 in amino acids: CASSLRSSSQRNTEAFF. The CDR3 bases are TGTGCCAGCAGCTTAAGGAGTTCCTCACAACGGAACACTGAAGCTTTCTTT.

The chain employs TRBV28 and TRBJ2-7; D is undetermined. Germline CDR1 MDHEN, CDR2 SYDVKM. CDR3 length: 13 residues. Trimming pared 2 bases from V and 3 bases from J, leaving 8 bases between. The CDR3 DNA sequence: TGTGCCAGCAGTTTAAAGCCAGACTACGAGCAGTACTTC. Residues: CASSLKPDYEQYF. The full variable domain, rest sourced from reference TRBV28 and TRBJ2-7, is DVKVTQSSRYLVKRTGEKVFLECVQDMDHENMFWYRQDPGLGLRLIYFSYDVKMKEKGDIPEGYSVSREKKERFSLILESASTNQTSMYLCASSLKPDYEQYFGPGTRLTVT.

Only a few counts were recorded for this clonotype. J is TRBJ2-5 and V is TRBV7-9; a possible D gene is TRBD1 (5 bases). This CDR3 comprises 14 residues. The germline V gene has CDR1 SEHNR and CDR2 FQNEAQ (reference sequence). Trimming removed 4 bases from V and 9 bases from J, with 18 bases in between. Here the CDR3 DNA reads TGTGCCAGCAGCTCTTCAGGGCAGCCCAGGGCCCAGTACTTC. Translation: CASSSSGQPRAQYF. Complete variable domain (other parts from reference TRBV7-9 and TRBJ2-5): DTGVSQNPRHKITKRGQNVTFRCDPISEHNRLYWYRQTLGQGPEFLTYFQNEAQLEKSRLLSDRFSAERPKGSFSTLEIQRTEQGDSAMYLCASSSSGQPRAQYFGPGTRLLVL.

This chain joins TRBV25-1 and TRBJ2-1, with a weak D call TRBD2 (5 bases). The CDR3 length is 17 residues. CDR1 MGHDK and CDR2 SYGVNS come from the germline V gene. Trimming removed 0 bases at V and 0 bases at J, with 12 bases between. CDR3 sequence: CASSEYGGGSSYNEQFF. CDR3 nucleotide sequence: TGTGCCAGCAGTGAATATGGCGGAGGAAGCTCCTACAATGAGCAGTTCTTC.

The chain uses TRBV5-1 and TRBJ2-5; D not certain. The V gene lost 0 bases and the J gene lost 5 bases, with 11 bases spanning the gap. This CDR3 contains 14 residues. Germline values: CDR1 SGHRS, CDR2 YFSETQ. The CDR3 sequence is CASSLGIGAETQYF. CDR3 coding DNA: TGCGCCAGCAGCTTGGGGATTGGAGCCGAGACCCAGTACTTC.

There are a few counts of this clonotype. The chain couples TRBV6-6 to TRBJ2-7; D not certain. This CDR3 has 16 amino acids. CDR1 is MNHNY and CDR2 is SVGAGI in the germline V gene (reference sequence). Trimming removed 5 bases from V and 0 bases from J, with 17 bases in between. CDR3 nucleotides: TGTGCCAGCAGTGCTCTGGGCAGCTCCCCCTCCTACGAGCAGTACTTC. Translation gives CASSALGSSPSYEQYF.

In this sample, this clonotype turned up many times. Written as DNA, the CDR3 is TGCGCCAGCAGCGAACTAGCTAGCACAGATACGCAGTATTTT. It specifies CASSELASTDTQYF. The V call is TRBV5-1, the J call TRBJ2-3, with a tentative D call TRBD2 (6 bases). Trimming removed 4 bases at V and 0 bases at J, with 9 bases between. CDR1 and CDR2 from the germline V gene are SGHRS and YFSETQ. CDR3 length: 14 residues.

This clonotype has more than one count but fewer than ten. The rearrangement joins TRBV7-7 to TRBJ2-5; maybe TRBD2 (6 bases). Germline V gene sequence: CDR1 SSHAT, CDR2 FNYEAQ (reference sequence). The CDR3 has 14 amino acids. In nucleotides, the CDR3 is TGTGCTAGCCGCCCCGGGAGAAACCAAGAGACCCAGTACTTC. Protein product: CASRPGRNQETQYF.

The chain combines TRBV6-2 or TRBV6-3 with TRBJ1-2, with 7 bases lining up with TRBD1. The CDR3 covers 15 residues. Germline CDR1 is MNHEY and CDR2 is SVGEGT. V trimming: 6 bases; J trimming: 0 bases; junction bases outside the gene matches: 7. CDR3 residues: CASRPTGDANYGYTF. In DNA, the CDR3 is TGTGCCAGCAGACCAACAGGGGACGCTAACTATGGCTACACCTTC.

The V gene is TRBV11-1, the J gene TRBJ2-1; D gene ambiguous. CDR1 and CDR2 (germline): SGHAT, FQDESV (reference sequence). With 1 base removed from V and 1 base from J, the gap between germline ends came to 11 bases. The CDR3 loop spans 16 amino acids. The CDR3 loop is CASSLGQEYSYNEQFF. The CDR3 DNA reads TGTGCCAGCAGCTTAGGCCAGGAGTATTCCTACAATGAGCAGTTCTTC.

This clonotype was detected many times. The chain is built from TRBV27 and TRBJ1-6, with 10 bases fitting TRBD1. Germline V lookup: CDR1 MNHEY, CDR2 SMNVEV (reference sequence). This CDR3 region has 14 residues. With 5 bases clipped from V and 11 bases from J, the junction kept 6 bases outside the gene matches. The CDR3 nucleotides are TGTGCCAGCAGTCCGGGACAGGGGTCGACACCCCTCCACTTT. This encodes CASSPGQGSTPLHF.